These 10 T cell receptor beta chains came from one sample sequenced in a study of blood T cell repertoires in COVID-19. Clones were read by immunoSEQ multiplex PCR, and TCRdb kept only the in-frame ones, dropping some. Of about 140,000 clones listed, about 90% are singletons. The source material was peripheral blood. The source of these receptors is a woman aged 55-75 years with acute or convalescent COVID-19.

The chain recombines TRBV27 with TRBJ2-2; D call uncertain. V was pared by 3 bases and J by 2 bases, with 7 bases between. Germline V lookup: CDR1 MNHEY, CDR2 SMNVEV (reference sequence). CDR3 length equals 14 residues. CDR3 region: CASSFNYNTGELFF. The CDR3 DNA reads as TGTGCCAGCAGTTTTAACTATAACACCGGGGAGCTGTTTTTT.

V and J are TRBV7-8 and TRBJ1-3; D gene ambiguous. The CDR3 runs 15 residues. V shed 4 bases and J shed 0 bases, with 10 bases lying between them. Germline V gene lookup returns CDR1 SGHVS and CDR2 FQNEAQ. Here the CDR3 DNA reads TGTGCCAGCAGCTCCACAGAAAACTCTGGAAACACCATATATTTT. Translation gives CASSSTENSGNTIYF.

V usage is TRBV6-5 and J usage is TRBJ1-5; no reliable D call. The V gene lost 4 bases and the J gene lost 3 bases, with 16 bases spanning the gap. CDR1 is MNHEY, CDR2 SVGAGI, per germline. There are 16 residues in the CDR3. In DNA, the CDR3 is TGTGCCAGCAGTTCGTGGAAGGGAGTCGACAATCAGCCCCAGCATTTT. It yields the protein CASSSWKGVDNQPQHF.

This clone was observed a few times. This chain uses TRBV5-1 with TRBJ1-4; the D gene is possibly TRBD1 (6 bases). Germline CDR1 SGHRS, CDR2 YFSETQ. This CDR3 is built from 14 residues. V lost 0 bases, J lost 8 bases, and 11 bases lay in between. The CDR3 reads CASSLAAGAEKLFF. In DNA, the CDR3 is TGCGCCAGCAGCTTGGCGGCGGGGGCGGAAAAACTGTTTTTT.

V and J are TRBV9 and TRBJ2-7; TRBD1 matches 12 bases. After removal of 4 bases from V and 2 bases from J, the junction contained 4 bases not matched to a gene. This CDR3 is built from 15 residues. The germline V gene encodes CDR1 SGDLS and CDR2 YYNGEE. The CDR3 here is CASSPGQGATYEQYF. CDR3 sequence (DNA): TGTGCCAGCAGCCCGGGACAGGGGGCCACCTACGAGCAGTACTTC.

The chain carries TRBV18 and TRBJ1-1, with 9 bases lining up with TRBD1. Germline trimming cut 6 bases from V and 7 bases from J; bases unmatched to any gene: 15. CDR1 is KGHSH and CDR2 is LQKENI in the germline V gene. This CDR3 is 16 amino acids long. The CDR3 here is CASSRTGTGYDGEAFF. Here the CDR3 DNA reads TGTGCCAGCTCCCGAACCGGGACAGGGTATGACGGTGAAGCTTTCTTT.

This clone was seen once. The chain has TRBV27 and TRBJ2-7; D perhaps matches TRBD2 (7 bases). From germline, CDR1 is MNHEY and CDR2 SMNVEV (reference sequence). The germline V and J ends were trimmed by 0 bases and 4 bases, with 16 bases remaining between them. The CDR3 spans 16 residues. DNA for the CDR3: TGTGCCAGCAGTTTATCCTGGGGCAGGGGAGGGTACGAGCAGTACTTC. This translates into CASSLSWGRGGYEQYF.

V is TRBV5-8 and J is TRBJ1-1; TRBD1 matches 8 bases. CDR1 and CDR2 (germline): SGHTS, YDEGEE. J gave up 4 bases and V 2 bases, and 10 bases lay outside the gene matches. The CDR3 extends over 16 amino acids. CDR3 sequence: CASSLRTGTGSTEAFF. For the CDR3, the DNA is TGTGCCAGCAGCTTAAGAACCGGGACAGGCAGCACTGAAGCTTTCTTT. The whole variable domain, filled in from reference TRBV5-8 and TRBJ1-1, reads EAGVTQSPTHLIKTRGQQATLRCSPISGHTSVYWYQQALGLGLQFLLWYDEGEERNRGNFPPRFSGRQFPNYSSELNVNALELEDSALYLCASSLRTGTGSTEAFFGQGTRLTVV.

The chain couples TRBV7-9 to TRBJ1-6, with D perhaps TRBD1 (5 bases). Germline-derived CDR1 and CDR2 are SEHNR and FQNEAQ (reference sequence). Trimming stripped 5 bases from V and 7 bases from J, with 12 bases between. This CDR3 has 14 residues. The CDR3 DNA follows: TGTGCCAGCAGCATCACTACAGGAAATTCACCCCTCCACTTT. Residues: CASSITTGNSPLHF.

CDR3 protein: CASSLDLGGEKLFF. The CDR3 DNA reads TGTGCCAGCAGTTTAGATCTCGGGGGAGAAAAACTGTTTTTT. The J gene is TRBJ1-4, the V gene TRBV28; the D gene is possibly TRBD1 (5 bases). The germline V gene has CDR1 MDHEN and CDR2 SYDVKM. V was trimmed by 2 bases and J by 8 bases, leaving 12 bases between them. This CDR3 has 14 residues. The complete variable domain, with remaining parts taken from reference TRBV28 and TRBJ1-4, reads DVKVTQSSRYLVKRTGEKVFLECVQDMDHENMFWYRQDPGLGLRLIYFSYDVKMKEKGDIPEGYSVSREKKERFSLILESASTNQTSMYLCASSLDLGGEKLFFGSGTQLSVL.